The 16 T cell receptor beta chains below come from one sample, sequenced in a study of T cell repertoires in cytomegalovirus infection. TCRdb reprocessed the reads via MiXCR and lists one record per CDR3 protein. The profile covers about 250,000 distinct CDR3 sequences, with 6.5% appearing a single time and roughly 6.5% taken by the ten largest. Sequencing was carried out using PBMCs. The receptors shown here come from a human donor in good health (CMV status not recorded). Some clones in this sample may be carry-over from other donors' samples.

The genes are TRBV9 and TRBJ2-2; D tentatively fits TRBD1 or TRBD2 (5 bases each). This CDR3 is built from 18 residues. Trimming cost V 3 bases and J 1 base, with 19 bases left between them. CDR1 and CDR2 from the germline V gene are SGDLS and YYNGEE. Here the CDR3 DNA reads TGTGCCAGCAGCGCCGTTTCCGGGACCGAGATGAACACCGGGGAGCTGTTTTTT. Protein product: CASSAVSGTEMNTGELFF.

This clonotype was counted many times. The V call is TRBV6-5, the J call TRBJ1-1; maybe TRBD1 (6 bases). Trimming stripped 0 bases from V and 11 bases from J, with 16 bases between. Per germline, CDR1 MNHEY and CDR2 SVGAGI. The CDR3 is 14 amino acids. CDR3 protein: CASSYSALGASAFF. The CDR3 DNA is TGTGCCAGCAGTTACTCAGCTTTGGGGGCATCGGCTTTCTTT.

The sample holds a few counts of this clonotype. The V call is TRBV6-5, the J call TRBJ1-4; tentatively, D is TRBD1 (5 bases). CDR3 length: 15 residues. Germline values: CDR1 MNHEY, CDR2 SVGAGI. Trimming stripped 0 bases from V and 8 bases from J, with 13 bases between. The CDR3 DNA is TGTGCCAGCAGTTACTCGTTCAGGGTCGGCGAAAAACTGTTTTTT. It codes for CASSYSFRVGEKLFF.

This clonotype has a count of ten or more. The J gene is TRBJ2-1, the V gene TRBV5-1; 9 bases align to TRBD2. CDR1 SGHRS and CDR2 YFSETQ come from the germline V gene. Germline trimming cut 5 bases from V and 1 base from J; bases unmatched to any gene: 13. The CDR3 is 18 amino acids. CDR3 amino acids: CASRPGGSGGSSYNEQFF. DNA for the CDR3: TGCGCCAGCAGGCCGGGGGGTAGCGGGGGCTCTTCCTACAATGAGCAGTTCTTC.

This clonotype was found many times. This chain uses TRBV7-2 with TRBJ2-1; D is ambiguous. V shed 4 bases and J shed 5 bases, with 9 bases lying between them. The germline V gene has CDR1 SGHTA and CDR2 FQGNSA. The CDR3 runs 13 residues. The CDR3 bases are TGTGCCAGCAGCTCGTGGCAGGACAATGAGCAGTTCTTC. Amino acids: CASSSWQDNEQFF.

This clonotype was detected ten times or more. This CDR3 is CASSLLGGNSPLHF. In DNA, the CDR3 is TGTGCCAGCAGCTTACTGGGGGGGAATTCACCCCTCCACTTT. J is TRBJ1-6 and V is TRBV7-2; a weak D match, TRBD1 (5 bases). This CDR3 is 14 amino acids long. The V and J ends lost 2 bases and 7 bases respectively, with 9 bases between them. Germline assignment: CDR1 SGHTA and CDR2 FQGNSA. The full variable domain, with the rest looked up from reference TRBV7-2 and TRBJ1-6, is GAGVSQSPSNKVTEKGKDVELRCDPISGHTALYWYRQSLGQGLEFLIYFQGNSAPDKSGLPSDRFSAERTGGSVSTLTIQRTQQEDSAVYLCASSLLGGNSPLHFGNGTRLTVT.

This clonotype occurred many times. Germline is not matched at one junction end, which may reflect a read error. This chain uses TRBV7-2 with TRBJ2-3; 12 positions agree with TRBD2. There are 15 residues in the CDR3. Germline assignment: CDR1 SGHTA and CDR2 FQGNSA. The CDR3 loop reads CASSLAGGLADTQYF. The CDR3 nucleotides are TGTGCCAGCAGCCTAGCGGGGGGGCTCGCAGATACGCAGTATTTT.

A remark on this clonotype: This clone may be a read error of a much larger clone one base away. The CDR3 region has the DNA TGTGCCACCAGCAAGAGTTCAGGAACGACTGTCAAGCCCCAGCATTTT. Translation gives CATSKSSGTTVKPQHF. The V call is TRBV15, the J call TRBJ1-5; D unclear. CDR1 and CDR2 (germline): LNHNV, YYDKDF (reference sequence). This CDR3 is 16 amino acids long. With 4 bases removed from V and 8 bases from J, the gap between germline ends came to 21 bases.

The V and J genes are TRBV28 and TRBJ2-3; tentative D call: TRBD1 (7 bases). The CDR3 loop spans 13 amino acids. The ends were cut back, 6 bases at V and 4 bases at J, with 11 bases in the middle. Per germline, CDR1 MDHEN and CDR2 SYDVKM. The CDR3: CASRAGGPDTQYF. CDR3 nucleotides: TGTGCCAGCAGGGCAGGGGGGCCAGATACGCAGTATTTT.

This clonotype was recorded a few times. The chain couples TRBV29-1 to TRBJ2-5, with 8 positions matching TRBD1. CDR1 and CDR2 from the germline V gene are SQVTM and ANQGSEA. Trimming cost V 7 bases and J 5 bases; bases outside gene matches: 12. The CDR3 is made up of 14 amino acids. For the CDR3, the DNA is TGCAGCGCCGCACAGGGGGGCGAGAGGGAGACCCAGTACTTC. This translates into CSAAQGGERETQYF.

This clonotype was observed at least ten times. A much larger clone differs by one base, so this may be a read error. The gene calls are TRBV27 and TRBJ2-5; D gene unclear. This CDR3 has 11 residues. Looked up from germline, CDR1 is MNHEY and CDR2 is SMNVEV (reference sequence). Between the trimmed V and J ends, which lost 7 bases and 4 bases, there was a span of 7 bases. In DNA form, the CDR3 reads TGTGCCAGCACCTTAGGAGAGACCCAGTACTTC. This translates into CASTLGETQYF.

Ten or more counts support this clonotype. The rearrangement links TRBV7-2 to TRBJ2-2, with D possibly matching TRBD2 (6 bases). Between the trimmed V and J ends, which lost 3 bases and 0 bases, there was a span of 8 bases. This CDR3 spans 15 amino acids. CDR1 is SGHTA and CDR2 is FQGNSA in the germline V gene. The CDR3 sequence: CASSLGGANTGELFF. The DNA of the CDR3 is TGTGCCAGCAGCTTGGGCGGGGCGAACACCGGGGAGCTGTTTTTT.

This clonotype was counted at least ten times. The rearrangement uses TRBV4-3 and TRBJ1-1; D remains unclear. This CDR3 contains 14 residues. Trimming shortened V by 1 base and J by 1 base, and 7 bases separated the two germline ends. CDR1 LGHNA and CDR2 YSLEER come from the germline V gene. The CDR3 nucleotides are TGCGCCAGCAGCCAAGTAAGGCAGAACACTGAAGCTTTCTTT. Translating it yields CASSQVRQNTEAFF.

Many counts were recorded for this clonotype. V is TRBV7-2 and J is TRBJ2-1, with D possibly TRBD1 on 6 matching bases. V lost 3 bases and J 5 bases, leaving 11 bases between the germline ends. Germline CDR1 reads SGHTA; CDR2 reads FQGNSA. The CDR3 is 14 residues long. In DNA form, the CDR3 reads TGTGCCAGCAGCTTTAGGGGGTTAAACAATGAGCAGTTCTTC. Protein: CASSFRGLNNEQFF. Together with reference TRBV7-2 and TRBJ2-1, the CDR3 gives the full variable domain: GAGVSQSPSNKVTEKGKDVELRCDPISGHTALYWYRQSLGQGLEFLIYFQGNSAPDKSGLPSDRFSAERTGGSVSTLTIQRTQQEDSAVYLCASSFRGLNNEQFFGPGTRLTVL.

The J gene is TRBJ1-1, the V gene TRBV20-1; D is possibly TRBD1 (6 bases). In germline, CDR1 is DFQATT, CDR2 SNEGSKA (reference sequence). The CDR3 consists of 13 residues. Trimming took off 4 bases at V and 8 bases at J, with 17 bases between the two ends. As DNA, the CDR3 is TGCAGTGCTAAGAAGGGGGAGAGGGGAGAAGCTTTCTTT. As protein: CSAKKGERGEAFF.

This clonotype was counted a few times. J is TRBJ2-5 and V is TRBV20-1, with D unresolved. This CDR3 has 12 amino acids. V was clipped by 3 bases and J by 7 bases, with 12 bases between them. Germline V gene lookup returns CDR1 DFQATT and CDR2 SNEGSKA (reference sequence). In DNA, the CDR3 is TGCAGTGCTAGTTACGTCGATGGGACCCAGTACTTC. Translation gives CSASYVDGTQYF.